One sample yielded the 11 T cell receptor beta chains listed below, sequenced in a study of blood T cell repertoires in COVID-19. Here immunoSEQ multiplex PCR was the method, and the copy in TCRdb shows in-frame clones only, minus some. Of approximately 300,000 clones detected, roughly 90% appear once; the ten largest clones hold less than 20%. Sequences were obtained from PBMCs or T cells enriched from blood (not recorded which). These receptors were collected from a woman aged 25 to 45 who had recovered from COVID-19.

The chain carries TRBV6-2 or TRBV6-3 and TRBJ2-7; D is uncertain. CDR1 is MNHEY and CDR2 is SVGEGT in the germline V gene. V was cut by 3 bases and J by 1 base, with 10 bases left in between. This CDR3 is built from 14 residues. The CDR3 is CASSYGIQSYEQYF. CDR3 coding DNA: TGTGCCAGCAGTTATGGCATCCAGTCCTACGAGCAGTACTTC.

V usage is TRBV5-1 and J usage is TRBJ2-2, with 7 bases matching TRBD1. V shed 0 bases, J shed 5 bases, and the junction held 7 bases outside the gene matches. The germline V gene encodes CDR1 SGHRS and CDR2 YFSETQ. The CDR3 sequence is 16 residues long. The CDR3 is CASSLGPGGKTGELFF. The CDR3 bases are TGCGCCAGCAGCTTGGGGCCAGGGGGTAAAACCGGGGAGCTGTTTTTT. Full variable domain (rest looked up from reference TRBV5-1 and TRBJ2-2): KAGVTQTPRYLIKTRGQQVTLSCSPISGHRSVSWYQQTPGQGLQFLFEYFSETQRNKGNFPGRFSGRQFSNSRSEMNVSTLELGDSALYLCASSLGPGGKTGELFFGEGSRLTVL.

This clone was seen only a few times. The CDR3 region has the DNA TGTGCCTGGAGTGTACTCCACGAGCAGTACTTC. Translating gives CAWSVLHEQYF. This rearrangement joins TRBV30 to TRBJ2-7, with D unclear. Trimming took off 0 bases at V and 5 bases at J, with 5 bases between the two ends. Per germline, CDR1 GTSNPN and CDR2 SVGIG (reference sequence). The length of the CDR3 is 11 residues.

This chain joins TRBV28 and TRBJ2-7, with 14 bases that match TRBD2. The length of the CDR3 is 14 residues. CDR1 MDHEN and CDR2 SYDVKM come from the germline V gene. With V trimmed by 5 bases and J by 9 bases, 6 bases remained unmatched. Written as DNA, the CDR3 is TGTGCCAGCAGTCCTGGGACTAGCGGGAGTCGGCAGTACTTC. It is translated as CASSPGTSGSRQYF.

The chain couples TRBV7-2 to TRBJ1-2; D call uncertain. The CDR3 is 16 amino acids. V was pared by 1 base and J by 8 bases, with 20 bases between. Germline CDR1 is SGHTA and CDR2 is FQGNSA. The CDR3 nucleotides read TGTGCCAGCAGCTTAGTTACGAGTATGGTATCTTTGGGCTACACCTTC. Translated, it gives CASSLVTSMVSLGYTF.

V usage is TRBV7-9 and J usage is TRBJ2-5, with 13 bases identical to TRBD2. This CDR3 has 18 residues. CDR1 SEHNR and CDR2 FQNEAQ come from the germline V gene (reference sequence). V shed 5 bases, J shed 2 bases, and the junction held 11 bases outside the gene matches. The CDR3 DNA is TGTGCCAGCAGCCAGGTGGGACTAGCGGGGTACTTGCAAGAGACCCAGTACTTC. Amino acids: CASSQVGLAGYLQETQYF.

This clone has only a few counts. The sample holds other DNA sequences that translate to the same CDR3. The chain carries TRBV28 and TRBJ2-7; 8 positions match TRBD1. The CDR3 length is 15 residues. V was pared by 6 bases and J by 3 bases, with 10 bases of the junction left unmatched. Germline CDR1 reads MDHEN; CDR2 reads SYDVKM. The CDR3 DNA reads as TGTGCCAGCAGCTCCTCTGGGACAGGCCTCTACGAGCAGTACTTC. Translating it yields CASSSSGTGLYEQYF. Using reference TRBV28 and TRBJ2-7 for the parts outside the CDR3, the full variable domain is DVKVTQSSRYLVKRTGEKVFLECVQDMDHENMFWYRQDPGLGLRLIYFSYDVKMKEKGDIPEGYSVSREKKERFSLILESASTNQTSMYLCASSSSGTGLYEQYFGPGTRLTVT.

The CDR3 is CASSFVGSGRSGELFF. The CDR3 nucleotides read TGTGCCAGCAGCTTCGTGGGTAGCGGGAGATCCGGGGAGCTGTTTTTT. V and J are TRBV7-2 and TRBJ2-2; TRBD2 matches at 9 bases. Per the germline V gene, CDR1 is SGHTA and CDR2 is FQGNSA. V lost 3 bases and J lost 6; bases outside the gene matches: 8. The CDR3 extends over 16 amino acids.

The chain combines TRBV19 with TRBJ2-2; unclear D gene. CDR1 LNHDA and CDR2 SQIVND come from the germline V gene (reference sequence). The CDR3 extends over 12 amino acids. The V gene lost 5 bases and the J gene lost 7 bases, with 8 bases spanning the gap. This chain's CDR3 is CASSAEYGELFF. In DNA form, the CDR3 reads TGTGCCAGTAGTGCGGAGTACGGGGAGCTGTTTTTT.

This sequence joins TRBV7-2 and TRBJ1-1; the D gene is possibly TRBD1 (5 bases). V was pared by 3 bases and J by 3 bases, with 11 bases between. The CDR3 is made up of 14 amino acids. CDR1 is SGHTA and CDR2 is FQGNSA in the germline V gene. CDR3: CASSFLARDTEAFF. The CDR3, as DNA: TGTGCCAGCAGCTTCCTGGCCAGGGACACTGAAGCTTTCTTT. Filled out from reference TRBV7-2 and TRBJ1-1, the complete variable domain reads GAGVSQSPSNKVTEKGKDVELRCDPISGHTALYWYRQSLGQGLEFLIYFQGNSAPDKSGLPSDRFSAERTGGSVSTLTIQRTQQEDSAVYLCASSFLARDTEAFFGQGTRLTVV.

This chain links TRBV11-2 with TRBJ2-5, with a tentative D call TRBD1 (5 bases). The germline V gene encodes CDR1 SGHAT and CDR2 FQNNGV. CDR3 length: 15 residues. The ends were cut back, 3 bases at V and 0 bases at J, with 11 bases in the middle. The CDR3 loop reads CASSFYSRDQETQYF. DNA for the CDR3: TGTGCCAGCAGCTTTTATAGCAGGGACCAAGAGACCCAGTACTTC.